A single T cell receptor (beta chain) is shown here with its context. Antigen: not known. The source of the sample is a study of T cell repertoires in cytomegalovirus infection. Study in general: Carrying CMV and the relevant HLA type showed in public TCR beta signatures. Study results and limitations: Dominating the ex vivo response were HLA-C-restricted CMV-specific TCR beta clonotypes.

Germline V gene data show CDR1 as SGHDT and CDR2 as YYEEEE. This CDR3 region has 13 residues. Losses at the gene ends were 4 bases for V and 7 bases for J; bases not matched to a gene: 6. TCRdb re-analysed the reads in MiXCR, keeping a single row per CDR3 protein. The table lists around 180,000 distinct CDR3 sequences, about 21% of them singletons. This chain connects TRBV5-6 to TRBJ1-2, with TRBD1 identical over 8 bases. The clonotype originates from a human donor in good health (CMV status not recorded). Some clones in this sample may be carry-over from other donors' samples. Sequencing was done on a sample of PBMCs. CDR3 sequence (DNA): TGTGCCAGCAGCCGCCAGGGGGCGACTGGCTACACCTTC. Translating gives CASSRQGATGYTF.